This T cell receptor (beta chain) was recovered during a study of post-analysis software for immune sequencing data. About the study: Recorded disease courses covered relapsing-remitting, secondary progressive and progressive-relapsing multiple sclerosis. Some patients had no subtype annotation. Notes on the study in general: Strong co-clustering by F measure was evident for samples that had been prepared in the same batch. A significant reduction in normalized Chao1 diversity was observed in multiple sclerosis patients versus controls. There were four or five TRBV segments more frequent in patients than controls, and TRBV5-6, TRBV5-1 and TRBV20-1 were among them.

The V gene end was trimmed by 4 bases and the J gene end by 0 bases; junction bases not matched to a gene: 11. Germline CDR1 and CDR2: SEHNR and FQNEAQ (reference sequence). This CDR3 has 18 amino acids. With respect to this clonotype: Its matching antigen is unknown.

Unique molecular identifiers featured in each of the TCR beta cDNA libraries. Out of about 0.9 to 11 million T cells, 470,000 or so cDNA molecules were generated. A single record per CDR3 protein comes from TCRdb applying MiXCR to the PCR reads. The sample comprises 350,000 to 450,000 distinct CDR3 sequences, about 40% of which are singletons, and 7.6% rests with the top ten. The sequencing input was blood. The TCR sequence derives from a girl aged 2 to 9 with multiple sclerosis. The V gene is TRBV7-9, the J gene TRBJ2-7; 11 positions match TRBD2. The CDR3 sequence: CASSWGASGRLNSYEQYF. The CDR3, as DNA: TGTGCCAGCAGCTGGGGGGCTAGCGGGAGGCTTAACTCCTACGAGCAGTACTTC.